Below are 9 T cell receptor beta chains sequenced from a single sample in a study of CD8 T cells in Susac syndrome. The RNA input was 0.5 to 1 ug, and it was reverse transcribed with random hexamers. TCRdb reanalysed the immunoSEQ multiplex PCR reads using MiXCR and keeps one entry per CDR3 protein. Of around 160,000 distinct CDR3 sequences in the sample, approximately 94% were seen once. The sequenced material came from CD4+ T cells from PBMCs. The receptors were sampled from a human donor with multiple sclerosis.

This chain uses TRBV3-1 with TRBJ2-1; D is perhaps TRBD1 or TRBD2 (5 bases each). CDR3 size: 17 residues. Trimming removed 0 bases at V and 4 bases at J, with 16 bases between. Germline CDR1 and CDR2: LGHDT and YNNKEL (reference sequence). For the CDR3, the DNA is TGTGCCAGCAGCCAAGAGTTCGGGGCGGCCGGGTACAATGAGCAGTTCTTC. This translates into CASSQEFGAAGYNEQFF.

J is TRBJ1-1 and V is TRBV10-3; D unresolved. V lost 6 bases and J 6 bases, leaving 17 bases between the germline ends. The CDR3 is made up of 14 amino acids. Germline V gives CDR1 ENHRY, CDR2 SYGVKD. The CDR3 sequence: CAISSGGRAAEAFF. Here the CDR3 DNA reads TGTGCCATCAGCTCCGGTGGGAGGGCCGCTGAAGCTTTCTTT.

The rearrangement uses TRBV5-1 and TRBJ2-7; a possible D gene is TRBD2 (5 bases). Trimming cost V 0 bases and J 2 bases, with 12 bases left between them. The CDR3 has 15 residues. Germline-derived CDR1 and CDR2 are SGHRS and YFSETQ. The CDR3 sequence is CASSLALAGTYEQYF. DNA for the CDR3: TGCGCCAGCAGCTTGGCTTTGGCGGGCACCTACGAGCAGTACTTC.

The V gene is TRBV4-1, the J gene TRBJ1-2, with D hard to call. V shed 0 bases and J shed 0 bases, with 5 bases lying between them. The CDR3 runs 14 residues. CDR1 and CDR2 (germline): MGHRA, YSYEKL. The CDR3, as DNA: TGCGCCAGCAGCCAAGACCCAGCTAACTATGGCTACACCTTC. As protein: CASSQDPANYGYTF.

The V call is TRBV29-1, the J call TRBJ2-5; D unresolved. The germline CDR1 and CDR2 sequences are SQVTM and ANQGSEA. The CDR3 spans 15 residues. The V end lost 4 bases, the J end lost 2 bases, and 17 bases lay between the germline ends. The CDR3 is CSVALWAEPQETQYF. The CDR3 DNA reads TGCAGCGTTGCACTCTGGGCGGAACCACAAGAGACCCAGTACTTC.

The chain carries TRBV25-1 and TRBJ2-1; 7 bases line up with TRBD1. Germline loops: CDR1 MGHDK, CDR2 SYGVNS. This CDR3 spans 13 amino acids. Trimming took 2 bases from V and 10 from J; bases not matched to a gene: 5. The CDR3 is CASSEPDREEQFF. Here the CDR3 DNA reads TGTGCCAGCAGTGAACCCGACAGGGAAGAGCAGTTCTTC.

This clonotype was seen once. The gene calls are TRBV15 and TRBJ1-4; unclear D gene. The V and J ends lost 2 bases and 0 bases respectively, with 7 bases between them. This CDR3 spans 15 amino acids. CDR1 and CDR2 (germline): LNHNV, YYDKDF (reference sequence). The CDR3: CATSRNPATNEKLFF. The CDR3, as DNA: TGTGCCACCAGCAGAAATCCTGCAACTAATGAAAAACTGTTTTTT.

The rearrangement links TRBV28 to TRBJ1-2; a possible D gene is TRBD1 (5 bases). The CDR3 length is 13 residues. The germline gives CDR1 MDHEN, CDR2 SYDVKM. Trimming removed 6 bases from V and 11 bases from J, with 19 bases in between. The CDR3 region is CASSSGTGRSYTF. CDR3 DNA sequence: TGTGCCAGCAGCTCCGGGACCGGCCGTTCTTACACCTTC.

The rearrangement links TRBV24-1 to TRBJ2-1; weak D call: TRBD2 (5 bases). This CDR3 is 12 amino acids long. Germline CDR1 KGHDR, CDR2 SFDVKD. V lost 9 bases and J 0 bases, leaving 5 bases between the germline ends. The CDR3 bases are TGTGCCACCGGGAGCTCCTACAATGAGCAGTTCTTC. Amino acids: CATGSSYNEQFF.